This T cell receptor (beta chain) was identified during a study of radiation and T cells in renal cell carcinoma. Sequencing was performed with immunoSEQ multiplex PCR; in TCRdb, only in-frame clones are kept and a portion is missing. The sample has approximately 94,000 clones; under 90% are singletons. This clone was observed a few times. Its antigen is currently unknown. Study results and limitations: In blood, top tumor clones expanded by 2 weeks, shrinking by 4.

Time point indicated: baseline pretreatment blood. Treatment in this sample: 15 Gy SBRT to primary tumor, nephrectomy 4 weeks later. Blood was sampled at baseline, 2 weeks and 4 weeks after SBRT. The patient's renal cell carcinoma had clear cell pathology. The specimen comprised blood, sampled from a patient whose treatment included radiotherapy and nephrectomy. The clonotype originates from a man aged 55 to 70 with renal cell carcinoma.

The CDR3 DNA reads as TGTGCCACCAGCAGAGAGGGCACTTGGGATGGCTACACCTTC. It encodes CATSREGTWDGYTF. The rearrangement uses TRBV15 and TRBJ1-2; D ambiguous. CDR3 length: 14 amino acids. V was pared by 0 bases and J by 6 bases, with 11 bases between. The germline CDR1 and CDR2 sequences are LNHNV and YYDKDF (reference sequence).